What follows are 10 T cell receptor beta chains derived from one specimen sequenced in a study of blood T cell repertoires in COVID-19. The repertoire was sequenced with immunoSEQ multiplex PCR; TCRdb's copy has only in-frame clones and lacks some. This repertoire shows about 83,000 clones, about 92% found once; its top ten account for more than 15%. Sequencing was performed on peripheral blood. Every receptor here comes from a woman aged 80 or over with active or convalescent COVID-19.

The CDR3 sequence: CASSITSGVRTDTQYF. The CDR3 DNA is TGTGCCAGCAGCATCACTAGCGGGGTACGGACAGATACGCAGTATTTT. This sequence joins TRBV27 and TRBJ2-3; 10 bases line up with TRBD2. The length of the CDR3 is 16 residues. Germline V CDR1 and CDR2: MNHEY, SMNVEV (reference sequence). The junction had 9 bases not matched to a gene; V was cut back by 6 bases and J by 3 bases.

This sequence joins TRBV7-2 and TRBJ2-5, with 8 bases lining up with TRBD2. Losses at the gene ends were 5 bases for V and 3 bases for J; bases not matched to a gene: 11. This CDR3 region has 16 residues. Germline assignment: CDR1 SGHTA and CDR2 FQGNSA. CDR3: CASSPRVAGIKETQYF. CDR3 DNA sequence: TGTGCCAGCAGCCCCCGGGTAGCGGGGATAAAAGAGACCCAGTACTTC.

This rearrangement joins TRBV5-6 to TRBJ1-1, with 7 bases identical to TRBD1. The germline gives CDR1 SGHDT, CDR2 YYEEEE. The ends lost 0 bases at V and 0 bases at J; junction bases unmatched: 2. The CDR3 extends over 15 amino acids. The CDR3 loop reads CASSLVGGVNTEAFF. The CDR3 region has the DNA TGTGCCAGCAGCTTGGTAGGGGGCGTGAACACTGAAGCTTTCTTT.

This clone was detected once. The CDR3 coding sequence is TGCGCCAGCAGCTTGCCCGCCGGTATTCCAAAGGACAAACACACCGGGGAGCTGTTTTTT. It translates to CASSLPAGIPKDKHTGELFF. The chain combines TRBV5-1 with TRBJ2-2, with a weak D call TRBD1 (5 bases). The germline CDR1 and CDR2 sequences are SGHRS and YFSETQ. With 1 base removed from V and 3 bases from J, the gap between germline ends came to 25 bases. The CDR3 is 20 amino acids.

The V call is TRBV18, the J call TRBJ1-5; 11 bases line up with TRBD1. The CDR3 runs 16 residues. The germline V gene has CDR1 KGHSH and CDR2 LQKENI. With 4 bases clipped from V and 5 bases from J, the junction kept 7 bases outside the gene matches. The CDR3 sequence is CASSLQRDRGYQPQHF. The CDR3 DNA follows: TGTGCCAGCTCACTCCAACGGGACAGGGGGTATCAGCCCCAGCATTTT.

The chain recombines TRBV15 with TRBJ2-2; 7 bases map to TRBD1. The V gene end was trimmed by 0 bases and the J gene end by 7 bases; junction bases not matched to a gene: 8. CDR1 and CDR2 (germline): LNHNV, YYDKDF (reference sequence). This CDR3 has 16 residues. The CDR3 protein is CATSRDYDRAVGELFF. For the CDR3, the DNA is TGTGCCACCAGCAGAGATTACGACAGGGCGGTCGGGGAGCTGTTTTTT.

The V gene is TRBV7-2, the J gene TRBJ2-1, with 8 bases matching TRBD2. Trimming removed 5 bases from V and 6 bases from J; junction bases left unmatched: 9. CDR1 and CDR2 from the germline V gene are SGHTA and FQGNSA. The CDR3 is made up of 15 amino acids. CDR3 in amino acids: CASSKVVAGTNEQFF. The CDR3 coding sequence is TGTGCCAGCAGCAAGGTGGTAGCGGGGACCAATGAGCAGTTCTTC.

The chain uses TRBV21-1 and TRBJ2-1; TRBD2, the D gene given by the table, was not confirmed from the DNA. TRBV21-1 is a recognized pseudogene. The CDR3 is made up of 18 amino acids. This chain's CDR3 is CASSKAYKASGAGNEQFF. In nucleotides, the CDR3 is TGTGCCAGCAGCAAAGCGTATAAGGCTAGCGGGGCGGGGAATGAGCAGTTCTTC.

The chain joins TRBV7-9 to TRBJ1-1, with a tentative D call TRBD1 (5 bases). The ends were cut back, 2 bases at V and 1 base at J, with 8 bases in the middle. The germline V gene encodes CDR1 SEHNR and CDR2 FQNEAQ (reference sequence). The length of the CDR3 is 14 residues. The CDR3 protein is CASSLLGPNTEAFF. The CDR3 DNA sequence: TGTGCCAGCAGCTTATTGGGGCCGAACACTGAAGCTTTCTTT.

The V gene is TRBV30, the J gene TRBJ1-5, with D tentatively TRBD1 (6 bases). Trimming took 1 base from V and 1 from J, leaving 8 bases between them. The V gene's germline CDR1 is GTSNPN and CDR2 SVGIG (reference sequence). The length of the CDR3 is 14 residues. The CDR3 sequence is CAWSGTASNQPQHF. CDR3 nucleotide sequence: TGTGCCTGGAGTGGGACAGCCAGCAATCAGCCCCAGCATTTT.